The T cell receptor (beta chain) described here comes from a study of blood T cells in healthy people across ages. The use of a sample-barcoded 5' primer and a J-beta primer mix characterized a second PCR of about 7 to 12 cycles. With 12 random nucleotides, a template-switch adaptor tagged each individual cDNA molecule. TCRdb passed the 5' RACE reads through MiXCR, listing each CDR3 protein once. The data contain fewer than 2 million distinct CDR3 sequences, roughly two fifths of them singletons. A note on this clonotype: Antigen unknown.

The study's findings and limits: The lack of PBMC sorting stopped any conclusive naive versus antigen-experienced comparison. Long-lived donors carried more naive CD4+ cells and greater diversity than aged donors.

The sequence was obtained from a human donor in good health. Sequenced: blood.

The CDR3 DNA is TGTGCCAGCAGTTACTCATCGCCCGACCCAGATACGCAGTATTTT. This gives the protein CASSYSSPDPDTQYF. The J gene is TRBJ2-3, the V gene TRBV6-2 or TRBV6-3; the D is unclear. CDR1 is MNHEY, CDR2 SVGEGT, per germline. V was shortened by 0 bases and J by 4 bases, with 11 bases between the two germline ends. The CDR3 has 15 residues.